This is a list of T cell receptor beta chains from one sample in a study of T cell clones after liver transplantation. Data came from immunoSEQ multiplex PCR; TCRdb stores just in-frame clones and leaves some out. In the table there are tens of thousands of clones, 70% to 80% of which are singletons. The starting material was CD4+ T cells from blood, obtained before liver transplant. The receptors were sampled from a human donor who received a liver transplant. Both conserved end residues are part of each CDR3. The order of the fields is D gene, clone size, J gene, V gene, CDR3 DNA, CDR3 protein. D genes are given only for firm matches. Clone size is given for some rows only: seen once, a few or many times, or a class if the clone is expanded.

d_call: TRBD1
clone_size: NA
j_call: TRBJ1-5
v_call: TRBV27
cdr3_nt: TGTGCCAGCAGATTAGGACAGGGGGCTGATCAGCCCCAGCATTTT
cdr3_aa: CASRLGQGADQPQHF

d_call: TRBD1
clone_size: NA
j_call: TRBJ2-3
v_call: TRBV6-1
cdr3_nt: TGTGCCAGCAGTCCGGGACAGGGAACAGATACGCAGTATTTT
cdr3_aa: CASSPGQGTDTQYF

d_call: TRBD2
clone_size: few
j_call: TRBJ2-1
v_call: TRBV7-9
cdr3_nt: TGTGCCAGCAGCTTCTGGACTAGCGGGACTAGCTCCTACAATGAGCAGTTCTTC
cdr3_aa: CASSFWTSGTSSYNEQFF

d_call: NA
clone_size: NA
j_call: TRBJ1-3
v_call: TRBV6-6
cdr3_nt: TGTGCCAGCAGTACCGACCAGGGGTCTGGAAACACCATATATTTT
cdr3_aa: CASSTDQGSGNTIYF

d_call: NA
clone_size: NA
j_call: TRBJ1-2
v_call: TRBV18
cdr3_nt: TGTGCCAGCTCACCTGGGGGGCAGCGGGGCTATGGCTACACCTTC
cdr3_aa: CASSPGGQRGYGYTF

d_call: NA
clone_size: many
j_call: TRBJ1-3
v_call: TRBV28
cdr3_nt: TGTGCCAGCAGTACGGGTATCTCTCCCCCCGGAAACACCATATATTTT
cdr3_aa: CASSTGISPPGNTIYF

d_call: NA
clone_size: NA
j_call: TRBJ2-3
v_call: TRBV5-1
cdr3_nt: TGCGCCAGCAGCTTGGGCCGCGGGGCCAGCACAGATACGCAGTATTTT
cdr3_aa: CASSLGRGASTDTQYF

d_call: NA
clone_size: NA
j_call: TRBJ1-1
v_call: TRBV7-3
cdr3_nt: TGTGCCAGCAGCTTAGGTCTTGGAGGGAGCACTGAAGCTTTCTTT
cdr3_aa: CASSLGLGGSTEAFF

d_call: TRBD2
clone_size: NA
j_call: TRBJ2-2
v_call: TRBV29-1
cdr3_nt: TGCAGCGTGGGACTAGCGGGGGGTACCGGGGAGCTGTTTTTT
cdr3_aa: CSVGLAGGTGELFF

d_call: TRBD1
clone_size: NA
j_call: TRBJ2-3
v_call: TRBV2
cdr3_nt: TGTGCCAGCAGCCCGGGACAGACTAGCACAGATACGCAGTATTTT
cdr3_aa: CASSPGQTSTDTQYF

d_call: TRBD2
clone_size: few
j_call: TRBJ2-7
v_call: TRBV2
cdr3_nt: TGTGCCAGCAGAAGTTCGACTAGCGGGGTGGGCGAGCAGTACTTC
cdr3_aa: CASRSSTSGVGEQYF

d_call: NA
clone_size: NA
j_call: TRBJ2-7
v_call: TRBV28
cdr3_nt: TGTGCCAGCAATTCGGGCGGGCCTTCCTACGAGCAGTACTTC
cdr3_aa: CASNSGGPSYEQYF

d_call: TRBD1
clone_size: NA
j_call: TRBJ2-7
v_call: TRBV6-6
cdr3_nt: TGTGCCAGCAGGTCAACTCCCGGGACAGGGGCCTACGAGCAGTACTTC
cdr3_aa: CASRSTPGTGAYEQYF

d_call: TRBD2
clone_size: NA
j_call: TRBJ2-3
v_call: TRBV7-2
cdr3_nt: TGTGCCAGCAGCGGGATAGCGGGGGGGGTCGCAGATACGCAGTATTTT
cdr3_aa: CASSGIAGGVADTQYF

d_call: TRBD1
clone_size: NA
j_call: TRBJ2-2
v_call: TRBV2
cdr3_nt: TGTGCCAGCAGGGACAGGGGATGGTTTACCGGGGAGCTGTTTTTT
cdr3_aa: CASRDRGWFTGELFF

d_call: NA
clone_size: few
j_call: TRBJ2-7
v_call: TRBV27
cdr3_nt: TGTGCCAGCAGTTATCGGGAAGGCTCCTACGAGCAGTACTTC
cdr3_aa: CASSYREGSYEQYF

d_call: NA
clone_size: NA
j_call: TRBJ1-3
v_call: TRBV4-1
cdr3_nt: TGCGCCAGCAGCGGCGTATACGTTCGGGGGGCGGGAAACACCATATATTTT
cdr3_aa: CASSGVYVRGAGNTIYF

d_call: NA
clone_size: few
j_call: TRBJ1-1
v_call: TRBV6-5
cdr3_nt: TGTGCCAGCAGTTACGGGACACCGCTCATGAACACTGAAGCTTTCTTT
cdr3_aa: CASSYGTPLMNTEAFF

d_call: TRBD1
clone_size: NA
j_call: TRBJ2-5
v_call: TRBV28
cdr3_nt: TGTGCCAGCAGTCGCCAGACAGGGGCAGAGACCCAGTACTTC
cdr3_aa: CASSRQTGAETQYF

d_call: NA
clone_size: NA
j_call: TRBJ1-1
v_call: TRBV7-2
cdr3_nt: TGTGCCAGCAGCAGGGGAAGGGTGAACACTGAAGCTTTCTTT
cdr3_aa: CASSRGRVNTEAFF

d_call: TRBD1
clone_size: NA
j_call: TRBJ2-7
v_call: TRBV5-4
cdr3_nt: TGTGCCAGCAGCTCCTGGGATTTGGGGACAGTTAACTACGAGCAGTACTTC
cdr3_aa: CASSSWDLGTVNYEQYF

d_call: TRBD1
clone_size: NA
j_call: TRBJ2-7
v_call: TRBV28
cdr3_nt: TGTGCCAGCAGTCCCCCAGACAGGGGATACGAGCAGTACTTC
cdr3_aa: CASSPPDRGYEQYF

d_call: TRBD2
clone_size: NA
j_call: TRBJ2-7
v_call: TRBV7-6
cdr3_nt: TGTGCCAGCAGCTTAGACCCGGGGCTAGCGGGGGCGAGGGGCGAGCAGTACTTC
cdr3_aa: CASSLDPGLAGARGEQYF

d_call: TRBD1
clone_size: NA
j_call: TRBJ1-2
v_call: TRBV5-1
cdr3_nt: TGCGCCAGCGGACCCGGGACAGGGAACTATGGCTACACCTTC
cdr3_aa: CASGPGTGNYGYTF

d_call: NA
clone_size: once
j_call: TRBJ2-5
v_call: TRBV6-5
cdr3_nt: TGTGCCAGCAGTTACGTGGGGGCGCAAGAGACCCAGTACTTC
cdr3_aa: CASSYVGAQETQYF

d_call: NA
clone_size: NA
j_call: TRBJ1-1
v_call: TRBV29-1
cdr3_nt: TGCAGCGTGGGACACCATAACACTGAAGCTTTCTTT
cdr3_aa: CSVGHHNTEAFF

d_call: NA
clone_size: NA
j_call: TRBJ2-4
v_call: TRBV7-2
cdr3_nt: TGTGCCAGCAGCCCAATGAATTGGGGACAACAAAACATTCAGTACTTC
cdr3_aa: CASSPMNWGQQNIQYF

d_call: NA
clone_size: NA
j_call: TRBJ2-3
v_call: TRBV19
cdr3_nt: TGTGCCAGTAGTACGGTATCAGATACGCAGTATTTT
cdr3_aa: CASSTVSDTQYF

d_call: NA
clone_size: NA
j_call: TRBJ1-4
v_call: TRBV28
cdr3_nt: TGTGCCAGCAGCCGTGGACAGCCCTCAACTAATGAAAAACTGTTTTTT
cdr3_aa: CASSRGQPSTNEKLFF

d_call: TRBD1
clone_size: NA
j_call: TRBJ2-2
v_call: TRBV7-9
cdr3_nt: TGTGCCAGCAGCTTCACACAGGGGACCGGGGAGCTGTTTTTT
cdr3_aa: CASSFTQGTGELFF

d_call: TRBD2
clone_size: NA
j_call: TRBJ2-2
v_call: TRBV5-1
cdr3_nt: TGCGCCAGCAGCAAACTAGCGGGGGGGCCTAACACCGGGGAGCTGTTTTTT
cdr3_aa: CASSKLAGGPNTGELFF

d_call: TRBD1
clone_size: NA
j_call: TRBJ2-3
v_call: TRBV5-4
cdr3_nt: TGTGCCAGCAGCTTCCCCCCGACAGGGGGAGTAGATACGCAGTATTTT
cdr3_aa: CASSFPPTGGVDTQYF

d_call: TRBD1
clone_size: many
j_call: TRBJ2-5
v_call: TRBV5-1
cdr3_nt: TGCGCCAGCAGACGGACAGGGGGAGAGACCCAGTACTTC
cdr3_aa: CASRRTGGETQYF

d_call: TRBD1
clone_size: NA
j_call: TRBJ2-7
v_call: TRBV5-4
cdr3_nt: TGTGCCAGCAGCTTGTGGACAGGGACCTACGAGCAGTACTTC
cdr3_aa: CASSLWTGTYEQYF

d_call: TRBD1
clone_size: NA
j_call: TRBJ1-5
v_call: TRBV6-6
cdr3_nt: TGTGCCAGCTCGACCACAGGGGTGAGTAATCAGCCCCAGCATTTT
cdr3_aa: CASSTTGVSNQPQHF

d_call: NA
clone_size: NA
j_call: TRBJ1-2
v_call: TRBV4-1
cdr3_nt: TGCGCCAGCAGCCAAGAGTTGAGTGGCTATGGCTACACCTTC
cdr3_aa: CASSQELSGYGYTF

d_call: NA
clone_size: NA
j_call: TRBJ1-2
v_call: TRBV28
cdr3_nt: TGTGCCAGCAGTTCCCAGGGGATAGCTAACTATGGCTACACCTTC
cdr3_aa: CASSSQGIANYGYTF

d_call: NA
clone_size: few
j_call: TRBJ2-7
v_call: TRBV28
cdr3_nt: TGTGCCAGCAGTCTTACGGGAACCTTCGCCTTGGCGACAAGTTACGAGCAGTACTTC
cdr3_aa: CASSLTGTFALATSYEQYF

d_call: NA
clone_size: NA
j_call: TRBJ2-7
v_call: TRBV30
cdr3_nt: TGTGCCTGGAGTGTACCTCGGCGGGGCAATCTGATCGAGCAGTACTTC
cdr3_aa: CAWSVPRRGNLIEQYF

d_call: NA
clone_size: NA
j_call: TRBJ2-4
v_call: TRBV19
cdr3_nt: TGTGCCAGTAGCTCCTCCGGGTTTGGGGCCAAAAACATTCAGTACTTC
cdr3_aa: CASSSSGFGAKNIQYF

d_call: TRBD1
clone_size: NA
j_call: TRBJ1-1
v_call: TRBV19
cdr3_nt: TGTGCCAGTAGGACAGGGGTTGGTGAAGCTTTCTTT
cdr3_aa: CASRTGVGEAFF

d_call: NA
clone_size: NA
j_call: TRBJ2-3
v_call: TRBV29-1
cdr3_nt: TGCAGCGTTGGAGAGCGGAGGGGCACAGATACGCAGTATTTT
cdr3_aa: CSVGERRGTDTQYF

d_call: NA
clone_size: few
j_call: TRBJ2-3
v_call: TRBV9
cdr3_nt: TGTGCCAGCAGCGTAGTAAGGGGAGATACGCAGTATTTT
cdr3_aa: CASSVVRGDTQYF

d_call: TRBD1
clone_size: NA
j_call: TRBJ1-3
v_call: TRBV7-9
cdr3_nt: TGTGCCAGCAGCTTAGCGCCCGGGACAGGGTCATCTGGAAACACCATATATTTT
cdr3_aa: CASSLAPGTGSSGNTIYF

d_call: NA
clone_size: NA
j_call: TRBJ2-1
v_call: TRBV11-3
cdr3_nt: TGTGCCAGCAGCGCCCCCCGGGGTGGTGAGCAGTTCTTC
cdr3_aa: CASSAPRGGEQFF